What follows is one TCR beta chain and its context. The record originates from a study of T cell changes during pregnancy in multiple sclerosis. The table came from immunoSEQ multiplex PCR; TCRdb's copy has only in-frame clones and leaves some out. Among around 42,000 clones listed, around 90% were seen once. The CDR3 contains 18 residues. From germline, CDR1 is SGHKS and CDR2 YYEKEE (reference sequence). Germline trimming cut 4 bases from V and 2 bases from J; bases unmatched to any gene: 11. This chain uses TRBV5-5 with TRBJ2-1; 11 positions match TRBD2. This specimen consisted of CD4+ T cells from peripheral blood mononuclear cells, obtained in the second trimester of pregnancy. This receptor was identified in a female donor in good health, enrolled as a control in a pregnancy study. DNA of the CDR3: TGTGCCAGCAGCCGCGTGGTAATAGCGGGAGGGACCTACAATGAGCAGTTCTTC. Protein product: CASSRVVIAGGTYNEQFF.